The 28 T cell receptor beta chains given below trace back to one sample, sequenced in a study of T cell repertoires in cytomegalovirus infection (dated 2019 in TCRdb). Antigens for these TCRs are unknown. The sequencing machine was an Illumina HiSeq 1500. TCRdb reprocessing: public reads trimmed at Q25 with fastp, clones called with MiXCR, in-frame beta chains kept. Every entry covers one CDR3 protein and lists the most common genes and DNA from its rows. This sample lists roughly 920,000 distinct CDR3 sequences; approximately 32% were detected once. The top ten hold roughly 12% of the sample. The sample's treatment or condition label, decoded: in vitro stimulation with specific CMV peptide epitopes to enrich CMV-specific T cells. The sample consisted of cultured CD8+ T cells from PBMCs, taken from culture after CMV antigen stimulation. All receptors come from a human donor in good health (CMV status not recorded). Some clones in this sample may be carry-over from other donors' samples.

This clonotype showed up just a few times. The chain employs TRBV4-3 and TRBJ1-2; possibly TRBD1 for D (5 bases). This CDR3 spans 15 amino acids. Germline V lookup: CDR1 LGHNA, CDR2 YSLEER. The V and J ends lost 0 bases and 3 bases respectively, with 11 bases between them. CDR3 sequence: CASSQEAQGDYGYTF. The CDR3 DNA follows: TGCGCCAGCAGCCAAGAAGCTCAGGGAGACTATGGCTACACCTTC.

The chain employs TRBV7-9 and TRBJ1-6, with unresolved D. CDR1 is SEHNR and CDR2 is FQNEAQ in the germline V gene (reference sequence). The CDR3 covers 14 residues. Trimming stripped 6 bases from V and 7 bases from J, with 13 bases between. The CDR3 protein is CASRGRAENSPLHF. The CDR3 DNA follows: TGTGCCAGCAGGGGCCGGGCCGAAAATTCACCCCTCCACTTT.

The rearrangement joins TRBV4-1 to TRBJ1-1; D remains unclear. Germline V gives CDR1 MGHRA, CDR2 YSYEKL. The CDR3 is 15 residues long. V lost 4 bases and J 5 bases, leaving 17 bases between the germline ends. CDR3: CASSPSDSMGTEAFF. The CDR3 DNA sequence: TGCGCCAGCAGCCCATCAGACTCAATGGGAACTGAAGCTTTCTTT.

This clonotype was found once. The junction shows a germline mismatch at one end, possibly a read error. The chain employs TRBV27 and TRBJ1-5; the D is unclear. Germline-derived CDR1 and CDR2 are MNHEY and SMNVEV (reference sequence). The CDR3 consists of 14 residues. The CDR3 here is CANTPLGSEQPQHF. DNA of the CDR3: TGTGCCAACACCCCTCTAGGGTCGGAGCAGCCCCAACATTTT.

The chain couples TRBV28 to TRBJ2-7, with a possible D match to TRBD2 (6 bases). The germline gives CDR1 MDHEN, CDR2 SYDVKM. The CDR3 covers 13 residues. V was shortened by 6 bases and J by 7 bases, with 16 bases between the two germline ends. The CDR3 reads CASSAGPRMEQYV. The CDR3 DNA reads as TGTGCCAGCAGCGCGGGACCCAGAATGGAGCAGTACGTC.

This clonotype was observed a few times. The chain links TRBV12-3 or TRBV12-4 to TRBJ1-1, with D uncertain. The CDR3 is made up of 14 amino acids. Between the trimmed V and J ends, which lost 5 bases and 3 bases, there was a span of 13 bases. CDR3 sequence: CASSTQTGDTEAFF. CDR3 bases: TGTGCCAGCAGTACCCAAACCGGGGACACTGAAGCTTTCTTT.

A few counts support this clonotype. This sequence joins TRBV19 and TRBJ2-3; 7 bases align to TRBD1. Germline V gives CDR1 LNHDA, CDR2 SQIVND (reference sequence). CDR3 length: 16 residues. Trimming took 1 base from V and 3 from J; bases not matched to a gene: 7. In nucleotides, the CDR3 is TGTGCCAGTAGTATAGGGGCGATGACAGGGACAGATACGCAGTATTTT. Translated: CASSIGAMTGTDTQYF.

CDR3 DNA: TGCAGCGGCATGAAGGGGGCCTATGAAGCTTTCTTT. Translation: CSGMKGAYEAFF. The genes are TRBV29-1 and TRBJ1-1; 7 bases fit TRBD1. Germline CDR1 and CDR2: SQVTM and ANQGSEA. The CDR3 totals 12 residues. V was clipped by 7 bases and J by 7 bases; unmatched bases: 9.

V is TRBV5-6 and J is TRBJ2-3, with 9 nucleotides matching TRBD2. There are 15 residues in the CDR3. V lost 4 bases and J lost 3; bases outside the gene matches: 6. Germline V CDR1 and CDR2: SGHDT, YYEEEE. DNA for the CDR3: TGTGCCAGCAGCCCTAGCGGGGAGGGAACAGATACGCAGTATTTT. This encodes CASSPSGEGTDTQYF.

A few counts support this clonotype. The chain carries TRBV2 and TRBJ2-5, with D perhaps matching TRBD1 (7 bases). CDR3 length: 15 amino acids. Trimming left V 2 bases short and J 5 bases short, with 15 bases between. Germline lookup yields CDR1 SNHLY and CDR2 FYNNEI. The CDR3 bases are TGTGCCAGCAGTGAAAGCAGGGGGGCGCGGGAGACCCAGTACTTC. Translating it yields CASSESRGARETQYF.

There are a few counts of this clonotype. This chain links TRBV27 with TRBJ2-7; 7 nucleotides align to TRBD2. The junction had 9 bases not matched to a gene; V was cut back by 6 bases and J by 7 bases. This CDR3 spans 13 amino acids. Per germline, CDR1 MNHEY and CDR2 SMNVEV (reference sequence). Here the CDR3 reads CASSGIAGQEQYV. The CDR3 region has the DNA TGTGCCAGCAGCGGAATAGCGGGCCAAGAGCAGTACGTC.

This clonotype was detected many times. V is TRBV7-3 and J is TRBJ2-3; D is tentatively TRBD1 or TRBD2 (5 bases each). Germline V gene sequence: CDR1 SGHTA, CDR2 FQGTGA. The ends were cut back, 4 bases at V and 0 bases at J, with 11 bases in the middle. There are 15 residues in the CDR3. CDR3 DNA sequence: TGTGCCAGCAGCTACCGGGGCTCGAGCACAGATACGCAGTATTTT. Its translation: CASSYRGSSTDTQYF.

This clonotype occurred many times. The chain carries TRBV7-2 and TRBJ2-3, with no clear D. V was clipped by 5 bases and J by 1 base, with 16 bases between them. CDR3 length: 16 residues. Germline V gives CDR1 SGHTA, CDR2 FQGNSA. As DNA, the CDR3 is TGTGCCAGCAGCACCCTTGGCGTTGTGGGCACAGATACGCAGTATTTT. Protein product: CASSTLGVVGTDTQYF. Drawing the rest from reference TRBV7-2 and TRBJ2-3, the complete variable domain is GAGVSQSPSNKVTEKGKDVELRCDPISGHTALYWYRQSLGQGLEFLIYFQGNSAPDKSGLPSDRFSAERTGGSVSTLTIQRTQQEDSAVYLCASSTLGVVGTDTQYFGPGTRLTVL.

The V call is TRBV10-3, the J call TRBJ1-3; D is undetermined. Germline loops: CDR1 ENHRY, CDR2 SYGVKD. V was trimmed by 11 bases and J by 0 bases, leaving 17 bases between them. The CDR3 covers 15 residues. DNA of the CDR3: TGTGCCGCGTTGGGGTATACTTCCTCTGGAAACACCATATATTTT. It encodes CAALGYTSSGNTIYF.

V usage is TRBV9 and J usage is TRBJ1-4; D call uncertain. Trimming removed 3 bases from V and 3 bases from J, with 15 bases in between. This CDR3 contains 16 residues. From germline, CDR1 is SGDLS and CDR2 YYNGEE. The CDR3 DNA reads TGTGCCAGCAGCGAGAGGGTGCACAGTTCTAATGAAAAACTGTTTTTT. The encoded protein is CASSERVHSSNEKLFF.

The rearrangement uses TRBV19 and TRBJ2-7, with D possibly being TRBD1 (5 bases). Trimming stripped 3 bases from V and 3 bases from J, with 9 bases between. The CDR3 has 13 amino acids. Germline CDR1 reads LNHDA; CDR2 reads SQIVND (reference sequence). The CDR3 nucleotides read TGTGCCAGTAGTATGGACATAAACTACGAGCAGTACGTC. This codes for CASSMDINYEQYV.

This clonotype showed up many times. The chain links TRBV7-9 to TRBJ1-6; 9 nucleotides line up with TRBD1. V trimming: 4 bases; J trimming: 10 bases; junction bases outside the gene matches: 8. The CDR3 covers 15 residues. Germline V lookup: CDR1 SEHNR, CDR2 FQNEAQ (reference sequence). The CDR3 DNA reads TGTGCCAGCAGCTCATCCGGGACAGGGAAATCACCCCTCCACTTT. Its protein is CASSSSGTGKSPLHF.

This clonotype appeared many times. The chain has TRBV7-2 and TRBJ1-1; D may be TRBD1 (6 bases). The CDR3 runs to 16 residues. Looked up from germline, CDR1 is SGHTA and CDR2 is FQGNSA. The V gene lost 6 bases and the J gene lost 3 bases, with 20 bases spanning the gap. The CDR3 region has the DNA TGTGCCAGCAGACAAACAGGGAACCTTCCGGACACTGAAGCTTTCTTT. It codes for CASRQTGNLPDTEAFF.

This clonotype was seen ten or more times. The V call is TRBV5-4, the J call TRBJ1-1; 8 bases line up with TRBD1. In germline, CDR1 is SGHNT, CDR2 YYREEE (reference sequence). J gave up 1 base and V 0 bases, and 5 bases lay outside the gene matches. CDR3 size: 16 residues. The CDR3 DNA reads TGTGCCAGCAGCTTGGGGGACAGGACTACGAACACTGAAGCTTTCTTT. It yields the protein CASSLGDRTTNTEAFF.

The table lists this clonotype with many counts. The chain joins TRBV7-2 to TRBJ2-3; possible D gene TRBD2, 7 bases. CDR1 and CDR2 from the germline V gene are SGHTA and FQGNSA. The CDR3 sequence is 14 residues long. The germline V and J ends were trimmed by 3 bases and 4 bases, with 11 bases remaining between them. The CDR3 sequence: CASSFYGGPDTQYF. DNA of the CDR3: TGTGCCAGCAGCTTTTACGGGGGGCCAGATACGCAGTATTTT.

This clonotype was counted between two and nine times. The V gene is TRBV7-9, the J gene TRBJ2-3; D gene unclear. The germline CDR1 and CDR2 sequences are SEHNR and FQNEAQ (reference sequence). The CDR3 contains 13 residues. V shed 2 bases and J shed 3 bases, with 6 bases lying between them. The CDR3 sequence is CASSLFPTDTQYF. DNA for the CDR3: TGTGCCAGCAGCTTATTCCCTACAGATACGCAGTATTTT. Variable domain in full (rest from reference TRBV7-9 and TRBJ2-3): DTGVSQNPRHKITKRGQNVTFRCDPISEHNRLYWYRQTLGQGPEFLTYFQNEAQLEKSRLLSDRFSAERPKGSFSTLEIQRTEQGDSAMYLCASSLFPTDTQYFGPGTRLTVL.

This clonotype was counted only a few times. The chain uses TRBV27 and TRBJ1-5; tentatively, D is TRBD1 (6 bases). Germline lookup yields CDR1 MNHEY and CDR2 SMNVEV (reference sequence). V shed 1 base and J shed 6 bases, with 13 bases lying between them. The CDR3 length is 15 residues. The CDR3 nucleotides read TGTGCCAGCAGTTTATACAGGGCAGCCGGTCAGCCCCAGCATTTT. It codes for CASSLYRAAGQPQHF.

This clonotype was counted ten times or more. CDR3 coding DNA: TGTGCCAGCAGTTTTGGAGGGATCTATGGCTACACCTTC. Translated: CASSFGGIYGYTF. The rearrangement joins TRBV6-5 to TRBJ1-2; no reliable D call. Germline V gives CDR1 MNHEY, CDR2 SVGAGI. Trimming left V 4 bases short and J 4 bases short, with 10 bases between. CDR3 size: 13 residues.

The chain recombines TRBV13 with TRBJ2-1; D unclear. This CDR3 is built from 16 residues. Per the germline V gene, CDR1 is PRHDT and CDR2 is FYEKMQ (reference sequence). Between the trimmed V and J ends, which lost 5 bases and 5 bases, there was a span of 19 bases. The CDR3 loop is CASSRRSRTFDNEQFF. The DNA for the CDR3 is TGTGCCAGCAGCAGAAGGAGCAGGACCTTTGACAATGAGCAGTTCTTC.

This clonotype has a single count. This rearrangement joins TRBV28 to TRBJ2-7; D possibly matches TRBD1 or TRBD2 (5 bases each). V dropped 3 bases and J dropped 1 base, with 10 bases sitting between them. The CDR3 length is 14 residues. The V gene's germline CDR1 is MDHEN and CDR2 SYDVKM. For the CDR3, the DNA is TGTGCCAGCAGTTTTAGAGGGGAGTCCTACGAGCAGTACTTC. Translated: CASSFRGESYEQYF.

The chain employs TRBV7-9 and TRBJ1-1, with D tentatively TRBD1 (6 bases). Germline V CDR1 and CDR2: SEHNR, FQNEAQ (reference sequence). Trimming left V 5 bases short and J 4 bases short, with 17 bases between. The CDR3 extends over 15 amino acids. In DNA, the CDR3 is TGTGCCAGCAGCCAATGGGGGATAGGGGGCACTGAAGCTTTCTTT. This encodes CASSQWGIGGTEAFF.

A few counts support this clonotype. The V gene is TRBV10-3, the J gene TRBJ2-2; 7 bases align to TRBD1. CDR3 length: 14 residues. With V trimmed by 9 bases and J by 0 bases, 4 bases remained unmatched. Germline V gene data show CDR1 as ENHRY and CDR2 as SYGVKD. The CDR3 DNA sequence: TGTGCCATTTGGACAGGAACGAACACCGGGGAGCTGTTTTTT. Translated: CAIWTGTNTGELFF.

This clonotype was seen more than once but under ten times. The chain carries TRBV4-3 and TRBJ2-3; 8 nucleotides match TRBD2. J gave up 4 bases and V 0 bases, and 6 bases lay outside the gene matches. Germline-derived CDR1 and CDR2 are LGHNA and YSLEER. The CDR3 extends over 16 amino acids. The CDR3 DNA sequence: TGCGCCAGCAGCCAAGAAATTAGCGGGGTATCAGATACGCAGTATTTT. Protein product: CASSQEISGVSDTQYF.